This T cell receptor beta chain was captured in a study of blood T cells in healthy people across ages. Overall study findings and caveats: Naive T cell percentage and TCR beta diversity correlated strongly. Roughly linearly, TCR beta diversity per million T cells fell as age increased.

The draw of peripheral blood yielded about 10 milliliters from each donor. The CDR3 has 13 residues. Trimming took off 5 bases at V and 4 bases at J, with 12 bases between the two ends. The germline CDR1 and CDR2 sequences are MNHEY and SMNVEV (reference sequence). Points on this clonotype: Its matching antigen is unknown.

Combining a sample-barcoded 5' primer with a J-beta primer mix, a second PCR ran for roughly 7 to 12 cycles. TCRdb processed the 5' RACE reads anew with MiXCR; each CDR3 protein has one entry. The table has fewer than 700,000 distinct CDR3 sequences, about 45% seen once. The TCR was taken from an elderly man in good health. Material: blood. The chain joins TRBV27 to TRBJ2-7; no firm D call. The CDR3 is CASSGLVSYEQYF. The CDR3 nucleotides are TGTGCCAGCAGTGGGTTAGTTTCTTACGAGCAGTACTTC.